The sequence of this T cell receptor (beta chain) was determined in a study of cytomegalovirus exposure and HLA in healthy donors. The wider study: Most donors, around 81% of roughly 400 genotyped, fell in the Caucasian-associated ancestry cluster. General study findings and limits: Being productive about 90% or about 30% of the time was typical of most TCR beta V segments in an earlier analysis. HLA allele associations emerged for around 15,000 TCR beta sequences in a later analysis, at 0.05 false discovery rate.

PCR was performed using 60 Vbeta and 13 Jbeta primers. Method: immunoSEQ multiplex PCR; TCRdb's copy keeps in-frame clones and lacks some. In the table there are some 150,000 clones, 70% to 85% of which are singletons. As to this clone: Antigen unknown.

This CDR3 is built from 14 residues. In germline, CDR1 is LNHDA, CDR2 SQIVND (reference sequence). The V gene end was trimmed by 3 bases and the J gene end by 2 bases; junction bases not matched to a gene: 1. Among the donors, all were healthy bone marrow donors. The chain uses TRBV19 and TRBJ2-7; TRBD2 agrees at 10 bases. Sequenced material: PBMCs. The sequence derives from a middle-aged man in good health and CMV-seronegative. In DNA form, the CDR3 reads TGTGCCAGTAGTATTACTAGCGGGACCTACGAGCAGTACTTC. Its protein is CASSITSGTYEQYF.